This T cell receptor (beta chain) was obtained from a study of long-term antiretroviral therapy in people with HIV. Study-level points and caveats: The data indicate that diversity increased after ART but remained below transplant donor controls.

This was the immunoSEQ v3.0 assay at survey level. Target depth was 40,000-50,000 T-cell genomes per sample. Repertoires were generated with immunoSEQ multiplex PCR, while TCRdb's copy carries only in-frame clones and drops some. The sample records 20,000 to 25,000 clones, 80% to 90% being singletons. Treatment of all HIV participants took place in the United States. Prior to DNA extraction, the samples held about 1-11 million cryopreserved PBMC. A note on this clone: As yet, its antigen is unknown.

The specimen comprised unsorted PBMCs, sampled 1.9 years after starting antiretroviral therapy. The sequence was obtained from a woman in her forties or fifties with HIV.

Here the CDR3 DNA reads TGTGCCAGCAGTTACGGGACTAGCGACACCGGGGAGCTGTTTTTT. This gives the protein CASSYGTSDTGELFF. This chain joins TRBV6-5 and TRBJ2-2; the match to TRBD2 covers 10 bases. The CDR3 totals 15 residues. In germline, CDR1 is MNHEY, CDR2 SVGAGI. V was clipped by 2 bases and J by 3 bases; unmatched bases: 0.